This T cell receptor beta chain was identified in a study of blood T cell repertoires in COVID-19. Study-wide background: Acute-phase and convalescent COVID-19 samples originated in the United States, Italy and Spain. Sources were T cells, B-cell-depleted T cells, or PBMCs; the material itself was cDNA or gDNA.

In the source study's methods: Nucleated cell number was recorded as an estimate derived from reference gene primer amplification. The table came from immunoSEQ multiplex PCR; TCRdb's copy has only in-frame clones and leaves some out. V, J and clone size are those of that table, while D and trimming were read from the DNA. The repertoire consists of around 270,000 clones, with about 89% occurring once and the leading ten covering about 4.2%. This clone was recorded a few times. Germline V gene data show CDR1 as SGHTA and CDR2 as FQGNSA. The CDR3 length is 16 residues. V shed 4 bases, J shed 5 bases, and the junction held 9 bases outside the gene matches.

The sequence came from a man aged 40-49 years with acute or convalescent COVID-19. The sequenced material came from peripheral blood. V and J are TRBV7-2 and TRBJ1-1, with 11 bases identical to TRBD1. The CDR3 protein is CASSSWTGGKRTEAFF. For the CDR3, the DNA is TGTGCCAGCAGCTCTTGGACAGGGGGCAAGAGAACTGAAGCTTTCTTT.